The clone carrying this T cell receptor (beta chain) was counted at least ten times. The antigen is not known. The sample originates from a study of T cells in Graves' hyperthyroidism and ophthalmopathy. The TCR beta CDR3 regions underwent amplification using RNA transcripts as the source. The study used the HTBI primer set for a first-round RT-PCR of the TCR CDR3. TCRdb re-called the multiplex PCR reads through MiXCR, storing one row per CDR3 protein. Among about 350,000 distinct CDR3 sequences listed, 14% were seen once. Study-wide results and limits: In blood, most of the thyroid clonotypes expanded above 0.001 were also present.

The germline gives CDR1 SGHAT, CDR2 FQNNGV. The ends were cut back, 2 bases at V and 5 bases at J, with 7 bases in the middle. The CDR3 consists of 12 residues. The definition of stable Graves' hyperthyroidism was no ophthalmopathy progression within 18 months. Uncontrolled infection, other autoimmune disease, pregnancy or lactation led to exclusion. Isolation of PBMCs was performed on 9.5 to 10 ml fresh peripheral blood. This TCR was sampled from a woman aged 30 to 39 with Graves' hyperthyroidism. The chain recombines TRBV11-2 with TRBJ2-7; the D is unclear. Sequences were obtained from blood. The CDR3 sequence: CASSLQRNEQYF. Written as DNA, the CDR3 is TGTGCCAGCAGCTTACAACGAAACGAGCAGTACTTC.